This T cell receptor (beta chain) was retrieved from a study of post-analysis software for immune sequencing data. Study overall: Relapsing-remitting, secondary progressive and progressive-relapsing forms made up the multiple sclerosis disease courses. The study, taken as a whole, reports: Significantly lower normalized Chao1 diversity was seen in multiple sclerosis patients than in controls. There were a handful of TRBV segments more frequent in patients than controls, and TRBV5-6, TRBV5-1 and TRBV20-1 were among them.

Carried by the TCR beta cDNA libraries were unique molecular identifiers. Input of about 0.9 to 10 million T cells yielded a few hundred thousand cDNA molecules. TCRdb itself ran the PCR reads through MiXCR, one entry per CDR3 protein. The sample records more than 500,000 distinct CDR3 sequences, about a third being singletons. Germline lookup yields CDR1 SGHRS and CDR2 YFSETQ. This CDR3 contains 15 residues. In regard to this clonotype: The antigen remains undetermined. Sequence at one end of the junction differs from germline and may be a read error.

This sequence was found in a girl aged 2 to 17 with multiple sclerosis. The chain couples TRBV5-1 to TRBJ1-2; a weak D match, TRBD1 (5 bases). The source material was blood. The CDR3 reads CTSSPRTSFNYGYTF. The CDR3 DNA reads TGCACCAGCAGCCCTAGGACATCCTTTAACTATGGCTACACCTTC.